The 6 T cell receptor beta chains listed next were all sequenced from one sample in a study of cytomegalovirus exposure and HLA in healthy donors. 13 Jbeta primers and 60 Vbeta primers were used for the PCR. The table came from immunoSEQ multiplex PCR; TCRdb's copy has only in-frame clones and leaves some out. In the table there are fewer than 150,000 clones, about 80% of which are singletons. The sequenced sample was PBMCs. The receptors shown here come from a man aged 50-60 years in good health and CMV-seronegative.

This chain joins TRBV28 and TRBJ1-1, with a possible D match to TRBD1 (6 bases). Trimming took off 7 bases at V and 4 bases at J, with 19 bases between the two ends. Germline CDR1 and CDR2: MDHEN and SYDVKM. The CDR3 has 15 residues. The CDR3 DNA reads as TGTGCCAGCACTCTAAGGGGGGGCGCGGTCACTGAAGCTTTCTTT. Encoded protein: CASTLRGGAVTEAFF.

The gene calls are TRBV28 and TRBJ2-5, with TRBD2 matching over 10 bases. CDR1 MDHEN and CDR2 SYDVKM come from the germline V gene. This CDR3 has 18 residues. The junction had 17 bases not matched to a gene; V was cut back by 5 bases and J by 5 bases. CDR3 sequence (DNA): TGTGCCAGCAGTCTTGCAAGGACTAGCGGAGGAAGCGGTGAGACCCAGTACTTC. Amino acid sequence: CASSLARTSGGSGETQYF. Supplemented by reference TRBV28 and TRBJ2-5, the full variable domain reads DVKVTQSSRYLVKRTGEKVFLECVQDMDHENMFWYRQDPGLGLRLIYFSYDVKMKEKGDIPEGYSVSREKKERFSLILESASTNQTSMYLCASSLARTSGGSGETQYFGPGTRLLVL.

The chain couples TRBV4-3 to TRBJ2-1, with a weak D call TRBD2 (5 bases). The CDR3 is 17 amino acids. The V and J ends lost 0 bases and 0 bases respectively, with 12 bases between them. Germline V gives CDR1 LGHNA, CDR2 YSLEER. The CDR3: CASSQDWAGPSYNEQFF. In DNA, the CDR3 is TGCGCCAGCAGCCAAGATTGGGCGGGCCCCTCCTACAATGAGCAGTTCTTC.

The chain couples TRBV5-1 to TRBJ2-5, with a tentative D call TRBD2 (6 bases). CDR1 SGHRS and CDR2 YFSETQ come from the germline V gene. The length of the CDR3 is 12 residues. Trimming took 5 bases from V and 5 from J, leaving 10 bases between them. The CDR3 region is CASREGDETQYF. Written as DNA, the CDR3 is TGCGCCAGCAGGGAGGGTGACGAGACCCAGTACTTC.

This clone was seen a few times. CDR3 in DNA: TGCGCCAGCAGCCGGGACAGACATTCCTACGAGCAGTACTTC. Its protein product is CASSRDRHSYEQYF. V usage is TRBV10-1 and J usage is TRBJ2-7, with 7 bases lining up with TRBD1. V shed 6 bases and J 1 base; nucleotides not matched to a gene: 6. Germline V gene sequence: CDR1 WNHNN, CDR2 SYGVQD (reference sequence). CDR3 size: 14 residues.

The chain links TRBV7-8 to TRBJ1-1; D may be TRBD1 (6 bases). The V end was cut by 2 bases, the J end by 4 bases, with 8 bases between. The CDR3 runs to 13 residues. Germline CDR1 and CDR2: SGHVS and FQNEAQ. Here the CDR3 reads CASSLTGSTEAFF. CDR3 nucleotides: TGTGCCAGCAGCTTAACAGGGAGCACTGAAGCTTTCTTT.